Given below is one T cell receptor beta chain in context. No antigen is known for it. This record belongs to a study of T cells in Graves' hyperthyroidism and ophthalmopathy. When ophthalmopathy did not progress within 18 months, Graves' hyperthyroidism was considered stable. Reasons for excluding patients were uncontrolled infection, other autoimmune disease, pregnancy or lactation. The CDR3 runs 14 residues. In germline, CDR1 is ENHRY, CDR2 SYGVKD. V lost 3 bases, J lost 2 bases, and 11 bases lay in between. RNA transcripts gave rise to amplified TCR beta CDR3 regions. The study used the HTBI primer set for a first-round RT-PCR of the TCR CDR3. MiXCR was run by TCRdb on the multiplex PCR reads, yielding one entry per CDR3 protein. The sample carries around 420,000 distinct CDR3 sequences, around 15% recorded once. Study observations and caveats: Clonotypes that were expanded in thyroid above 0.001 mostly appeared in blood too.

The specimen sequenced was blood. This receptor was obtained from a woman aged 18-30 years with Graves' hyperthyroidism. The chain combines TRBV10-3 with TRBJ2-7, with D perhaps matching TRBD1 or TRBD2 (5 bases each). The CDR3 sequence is CAISDGQGPYEQYF. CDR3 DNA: TGTGCCATCAGTGACGGGCAGGGACCCTACGAGCAGTACTTC.